These 30 T cell receptor beta chains were sequenced from one sample in a study of OX40 agonist ivuxolimab in advanced cancers. The method was the immunoSEQ multiplex PCR assay. Held by TCRdb, this immuneACCESS table contains in-frame sequences only and omits some clones. Under half of the omission traces to an unresolved V gene where checked; the cause of the rest is unknown. This sample is represented by around 73,000 clones; about nine tenths of them were singletons. The ten largest clones capture about 10% of the sample. The sequencing here drew on CD4+ or CD8+ T cells sorted from blood, taken in a trial of the OX40 agonist ivuxolimab. Source of these receptors: an adult with an advanced solid tumor such as melanoma, head and neck, liver or kidney cancer.

The rearrangement links TRBV11-2 to TRBJ2-2, with TRBD2 identical over 13 bases. The germline CDR1 and CDR2 sequences are SGHAT and FQNNGV. The CDR3 loop spans 16 amino acids. V was clipped by 5 bases and J by 5 bases; unmatched bases: 5. The CDR3 DNA is TGTGCCAGCAGCCCACTAGCGGGGGGGCCGACCGGGGAGCTGTTTTTT. It encodes CASSPLAGGPTGELFF. The full variable domain, in which reference TRBV11-2 and TRBJ2-2 provide the parts outside the CDR3, is EAGVAQSPRYKIIEKRQSVAFWCNPISGHATLYWYQQILGQGPKLLIQFQNNGVVDDSQLPKDRFSAERLKGVDSTLKIQPAKLEDSAVYLCASSPLAGGPTGELFFGEGSRLTVL.

J is TRBJ1-4 and V is TRBV7-6; tentatively, D is TRBD1 (5 bases). Germline-derived CDR1 and CDR2 are SGHVS and FNYEAQ. V was pared by 5 bases and J by 2 bases, with 12 bases between. The CDR3 spans 15 residues. The CDR3 DNA reads as TGTGCCAGCAGCCGGGCGACAGATACTAATGAAAAACTGTTTTTT. Translated: CASSRATDTNEKLFF.

V and J are TRBV7-9 and TRBJ2-1; TRBD1 matches 7 bases. Germline V CDR1 and CDR2: SEHNR, FQNEAQ (reference sequence). V gave up 0 bases and J gave up 5 bases; unmatched junction bases: 7. This CDR3 has 16 residues. The CDR3: CASSLAQTGKDNEQFF. The CDR3 nucleotides are TGTGCCAGCAGCTTAGCGCAGACAGGGAAGGACAATGAGCAGTTCTTC.

The chain employs TRBV7-9 and TRBJ1-5; D remains unclear. The V gene lost 5 bases and the J gene lost 4 bases, with 15 bases spanning the gap. The CDR3 is 15 residues long. The germline CDR1 and CDR2 sequences are SEHNR and FQNEAQ (reference sequence). This CDR3 is CASSPGSGPNQPQHF. For the CDR3, the DNA is TGTGCCAGCAGCCCCGGGTCAGGACCAAATCAGCCCCAGCATTTT.

The gene calls are TRBV9 and TRBJ1-2, with D hard to call. CDR3 length: 11 amino acids. Germline CDR1 SGDLS, CDR2 YYNGEE. V was clipped by 4 bases and J by 6 bases, with 7 bases between them. The CDR3 loop reads CASSSRDGYTF. The CDR3 DNA sequence: TGTGCCAGCAGCTCCAGAGATGGCTACACCTTC.

The chain joins TRBV28 to TRBJ2-7, with 11 bases that match TRBD2. This CDR3 is built from 18 residues. CDR1 is MDHEN, CDR2 SYDVKM, per germline. V shed 2 bases, J shed 2 bases, and the junction held 11 bases outside the gene matches. The CDR3 spells CASSLNYRTSGPTYEQYF. CDR3 nucleotide sequence: TGTGCCAGCAGTTTAAACTACCGGACTAGCGGGCCTACCTACGAGCAGTACTTC.

The genes are TRBV19 and TRBJ1-5, with no clear D. CDR3 length: 15 residues. Germline V gene sequence: CDR1 LNHDA, CDR2 SQIVND (reference sequence). Trimming shortened V by 5 bases and J by 7 bases, and 18 bases separated the two germline ends. The CDR3 spells CASSPWTQPEQPQHF. As DNA, the CDR3 is TGTGCCAGTAGTCCATGGACCCAACCGGAGCAGCCCCAGCATTTT.

The chain uses TRBV6-6 and TRBJ2-7; maybe TRBD1 (6 bases). Germline CDR1 is MNHNY and CDR2 is SVGAGI (reference sequence). The CDR3 totals 12 residues. CDR3 sequence (DNA): TGTGCTTCCACGGACAGTTCCTACGAGCAGTACTTC. It translates to CASTDSSYEQYF.

The rearrangement joins TRBV19 to TRBJ2-4; D is uncertain. This CDR3 is 15 amino acids long. CDR1 is LNHDA, CDR2 SQIVND, per germline (reference sequence). Between the trimmed V and J ends, which lost 1 base and 0 bases, there was a span of 7 bases. The CDR3 coding sequence is TGTGCCAGTAGTATAGGAGTTTCAGCCAAAAACATTCAGTACTTC. Protein product: CASSIGVSAKNIQYF.

V is TRBV6-6 and J is TRBJ1-2; no clear D. In germline, CDR1 is MNHNY, CDR2 SVGAGI (reference sequence). With 0 bases removed from V and 6 bases from J, the gap between germline ends came to 8 bases. CDR3 length equals 13 residues. CDR3 region: CASSYSGLDGYTF. The CDR3 DNA sequence: TGTGCCAGCAGTTACTCTGGACTAGATGGCTACACCTTC.

The chain has TRBV19 and TRBJ2-1; D not resolved. V was shortened by 6 bases and J by 7 bases, with 16 bases between the two germline ends. CDR1 and CDR2 from the germline V gene are LNHDA and SQIVND (reference sequence). The CDR3 is 14 amino acids. As DNA, the CDR3 is TGTGCCAGTAGCCCGTCAGCGTCATTGAATGAGCAGTTCTTC. Its translation: CASSPSASLNEQFF.

The chain links TRBV19 to TRBJ1-4; 9 nucleotides line up with TRBD1. The CDR3 has 14 residues. Germline trimming cut 4 bases from V and 6 bases from J; bases unmatched to any gene: 3. Per the germline V gene, CDR1 is LNHDA and CDR2 is SQIVND (reference sequence). The CDR3: CASSTGTGYEKLFF. The CDR3 DNA reads as TGTGCCAGTAGTACCGGGACAGGGTATGAAAAACTGTTTTTT.

The chain employs TRBV7-9 and TRBJ2-7, with a weak D call TRBD2 (6 bases). The CDR3 has 12 residues. The V end lost 4 bases, the J end lost 2 bases, and 6 bases lay between the germline ends. The germline CDR1 and CDR2 sequences are SEHNR and FQNEAQ (reference sequence). The CDR3 DNA follows: TGTGCCAGCAGCTCGGGGGCCTACGAGCAGTACTTC. It yields the protein CASSSGAYEQYF.

The V gene is TRBV15, the J gene TRBJ2-5; D possibly corresponds to TRBD1 (6 bases). V lost 1 base, J lost 1 base, and 19 bases lay in between. The CDR3 extends over 18 amino acids. Germline CDR1 reads LNHNV; CDR2 reads YYDKDF (reference sequence). For the CDR3, the DNA is TGTGCCACCAGCAGAGTCTATTTAGGGGGTATGAGCCAAGAGACCCAGTACTTC. Residues: CATSRVYLGGMSQETQYF.

This chain connects TRBV30 to TRBJ2-7; D remains ambiguous. Germline values: CDR1 GTSNPN, CDR2 SVGIG (reference sequence). V gave up 5 bases and J gave up 0 bases, with 11 bases separating them. The CDR3 runs to 13 residues. The CDR3 loop is CAWLDHSSYEQYF. For the CDR3, the DNA is TGTGCCTGGTTGGACCACAGCTCCTACGAGCAGTACTTC.

V and J are TRBV7-9 and TRBJ2-1; TRBD2 aligns across 10 bases. The germline V gene encodes CDR1 SEHNR and CDR2 FQNEAQ (reference sequence). The V gene end was trimmed by 5 bases and the J gene end by 0 bases; junction bases not matched to a gene: 4. The CDR3 consists of 16 residues. This CDR3 reads CASSPPSGSSYNEQFF. As DNA, the CDR3 is TGTGCCAGCAGCCCCCCTAGCGGGAGCTCCTACAATGAGCAGTTCTTC.

V usage is TRBV9 and J usage is TRBJ1-4, with TRBD1 matching over 8 bases. From germline, CDR1 is SGDLS and CDR2 YYNGEE. The ends lost 4 bases at V and 0 bases at J; junction bases unmatched: 2. This CDR3 spans 15 amino acids. DNA for the CDR3: TGTGCCAGCAGCTTACAGGGGGCAACTAATGAAAAACTGTTTTTT. This sequence encodes CASSLQGATNEKLFF.

V and J are TRBV14 and TRBJ2-7; the D is unclear. Germline values: CDR1 SGHDN, CDR2 FVKESK. Trimming cost V 1 base and J 0 bases, with 13 bases left between them. The CDR3 covers 16 residues. The CDR3: CASSQGRLKSSYEQYF. The CDR3 coding sequence is TGTGCCAGCAGCCAAGGACGACTTAAAAGCTCCTACGAGCAGTACTTC.

This clone was seen only once. The rearrangement joins TRBV27 to TRBJ2-7; either TRBD1 or TRBD2 may fit D (5 bases each). Germline loops: CDR1 MNHEY, CDR2 SMNVEV (reference sequence). The CDR3 spans 15 residues. The ends were cut back, 2 bases at V and 3 bases at J, with 14 bases in the middle. DNA of the CDR3: TGTGCCAGCAGTTTACGAGGGGTGGGAAGCTACGAGCAGTACTTC. As protein: CASSLRGVGSYEQYF.

The chain has TRBV9 and TRBJ2-7; 7 bases align to TRBD1. Trimming took 2 bases from V and 5 from J; bases not matched to a gene: 10. The length of the CDR3 is 15 residues. Germline V gives CDR1 SGDLS, CDR2 YYNGEE. CDR3 bases: TGTGCCAGCAGCGTGTCACAGGGGTCCTCGGACGAGCAGTACTTC. Protein sequence: CASSVSQGSSDEQYF.

Here the CDR3 DNA reads TGCAGCGTTGAAGATCATAGGGGTACCGGGGAGCTGTTTTTT. It codes for CSVEDHRGTGELFF. V gene TRBV29-1 combines with J gene TRBJ2-2; possible D gene TRBD1, 5 bases. This CDR3 region has 14 residues. CDR1 and CDR2 (germline): SQVTM, ANQGSEA. V was shortened by 0 bases and J by 5 bases, with 10 bases between the two germline ends.

This rearrangement joins TRBV10-3 to TRBJ2-3; 12 nucleotides match TRBD2. The CDR3 extends over 16 amino acids. Germline-derived CDR1 and CDR2 are ENHRY and SYGVKD. Trimming cost V 3 bases and J 3 bases; bases outside gene matches: 4. CDR3: CAISEILAGGTDTQYF. In nucleotides, the CDR3 is TGTGCCATCAGTGAAATACTAGCGGGGGGAACAGATACGCAGTATTTT.

This clone was found once. This rearrangement joins TRBV5-1 to TRBJ1-2; 7 bases map to TRBD1. Germline V CDR1 and CDR2: SGHRS, YFSETQ. Trimming removed 4 bases from V and 2 bases from J; junction bases left unmatched: 11. The CDR3 has 16 amino acids. CDR3 DNA: TGCGCCAGCAGCCCCACCGGGACAGAGAAGAACTATGGCTACACCTTC. Protein: CASSPTGTEKNYGYTF. Full variable domain (remainder filled in from reference TRBV5-1 and TRBJ1-2): KAGVTQTPRYLIKTRGQQVTLSCSPISGHRSVSWYQQTPGQGLQFLFEYFSETQRNKGNFPGRFSGRQFSNSRSEMNVSTLELGDSALYLCASSPTGTEKNYGYTFGSGTRLTVV.

This chain links TRBV27 with TRBJ2-3; possibly TRBD1 for D (5 bases). The CDR3 has 13 amino acids. V dropped 8 bases and J dropped 2 bases, with 11 bases sitting between them. Germline values: CDR1 MNHEY, CDR2 SMNVEV (reference sequence). CDR3 region: CASGWGTTDTQYF. CDR3 sequence (DNA): TGTGCCAGCGGGTGGGGCACCACAGATACGCAGTATTTT.

The chain combines TRBV4-1 with TRBJ2-7; 7 bases are a match to TRBD2. Germline V gene lookup returns CDR1 MGHRA and CDR2 YSYEKL. V shed 4 bases, J shed 0 bases, and the junction held 3 bases outside the gene matches. The CDR3 spans 14 residues. CDR3 in DNA: TGCGCCAGCAGCCTAACTAGCGACTCCTACGAGCAGTACTTC. Translation: CASSLTSDSYEQYF.

The gene calls are TRBV5-4 and TRBJ2-5, with 7 bases that match TRBD2. Germline V gene data show CDR1 as SGHNT and CDR2 as YYREEE (reference sequence). V dropped 2 bases and J dropped 4; count of bases not matched to a gene: 5. The CDR3 spans 14 residues. Here the CDR3 reads CASSFKAGIETQYF. The CDR3 DNA follows: TGTGCCAGCAGCTTCAAAGCGGGAATAGAGACCCAGTACTTC.

This chain links TRBV28 with TRBJ1-4, with TRBD1 identical over 10 bases. The CDR3 extends over 15 amino acids. From germline, CDR1 is MDHEN and CDR2 SYDVKM. V was clipped by 3 bases and J by 6 bases; unmatched bases: 4. This CDR3 is CASSFMDRGDEKLFF. For the CDR3, the DNA is TGTGCCAGCAGTTTTATGGACAGGGGGGATGAAAAACTGTTTTTT.

This chain links TRBV7-9 with TRBJ1-5; tentatively, D is TRBD1 (6 bases). V was pared by 5 bases and J by 7 bases, with 18 bases between. The length of the CDR3 is 15 residues. Germline loops: CDR1 SEHNR, CDR2 FQNEAQ (reference sequence). This CDR3 is CASSPEGGWGQPQHF. Written as DNA, the CDR3 is TGTGCCAGCAGCCCCGAGGGGGGATGGGGACAGCCCCAGCATTTT.

The V and J genes are TRBV5-4 and TRBJ2-7; D is possibly TRBD2 (6 bases). The length of the CDR3 is 13 residues. Germline CDR1 reads SGHNT; CDR2 reads YYREEE (reference sequence). The V end lost 0 bases, the J end lost 6 bases, and 10 bases lay between the germline ends. The CDR3 reads CASSLGGGAEQYF. CDR3 nucleotide sequence: TGTGCCAGCAGCTTGGGCGGCGGGGCCGAGCAGTACTTC. The full variable domain, with the rest looked up from reference TRBV5-4 and TRBJ2-7, is ETGVTQSPTHLIKTRGQQVTLRCSSQSGHNTVSWYQQALGQGPQFIFQYYREEENGRGNFPPRFSGLQFPNYSSELNVNALELDDSALYLCASSLGGGAEQYFGPGTRLTVT.

The chain couples TRBV27 to TRBJ1-1; D possibly corresponds to TRBD1 (6 bases). V lost 2 bases and J 4 bases, leaving 11 bases between the germline ends. The CDR3 is 14 residues long. CDR1 is MNHEY, CDR2 SMNVEV, per germline (reference sequence). CDR3 protein: CASSLGGVGTEAFF. CDR3 DNA sequence: TGTGCCAGCAGTTTAGGGGGCGTTGGCACTGAAGCTTTCTTT.